This is a list of T cell receptor beta chains from one sample in a study of cytomegalovirus exposure and HLA in healthy donors. Libraries were prepared by immunoSEQ multiplex PCR; TCRdb keeps only in-frame clonotypes and omits some of them. The data contain approximately 150,000 clones, approximately 78% of them singletons. Sequenced: PBMCs. These receptors all stem from a human donor in good health. Each CDR3 is given with its conserved first and last residue. D genes are given only for firm matches. Size is stated for part of the rows, as once, few or many counts, or as a class when the clone is expanded.

>TRBV19|-|TRBJ1-5|-
TGTGCCAGTAGTCCCCAAAAAGATCTGCGGCCCCAGCATTTT
CASSPQKDLRPQHF
>TRBV5-4|-|TRBJ2-3|few
TGTGCCAGCAGCGGGGGGCGGGGGCTTAGCACAGATACGCAGTATTTT
CASSGGRGLSTDTQYF
>TRBV5-1|-|TRBJ2-2|-
TGCGCCAGCAGCTTGGACCGCAGGGGGGCCGGGGAGCTGTTTTTT
CASSLDRRGAGELFF
>TRBV19|TRBD1|TRBJ1-5|-
TGTGCCAGTAAGAAAGGACAGGGGGTCTATCAGCCCCAGCATTTT
CASKKGQGVYQPQHF
>TRBV15|TRBD2|TRBJ2-5|-
TGTGCCACCAGCAGAGATCGGGGGGTTCAAGAGACCCAGTACTTC
CATSRDRGVQETQYF
>TRBV27|TRBD2|TRBJ2-1|-
TGTGCCAGCAGTCACGGGACTAGCGGGGTTTCTGATGAGCAGTTCTTC
CASSHGTSGVSDEQFF
>TRBV5-1|-|TRBJ1-4|once
TGCGCCAGCAGAGAAGTCGGGGGGTCTGAAAAACTGTTTTTT
CASREVGGSEKLFF
>TRBV7-6|-|TRBJ1-1|-
TGTGCCAGCAGCCCACAGTGGACTGAAGCTTTCTTT
CASSPQWTEAFF
>TRBV5-1|-|TRBJ2-1|-
TGCGCCAGCAGCCTGCAAGGGAGAAGACGAGAGCAGTTCTTC
CASSLQGRRREQFF
>TRBV4-2|TRBD1|TRBJ1-1|once
TGTGCCAGCAGCCAAGCCCCGGGACAGCTTGAAGCTTTCTTT
CASSQAPGQLEAFF
>TRBV11-3|-|TRBJ2-1|few
TGTGCCAGCAGCTTAGATAGTACAGGATACAATGAGCAGTTCTTC
CASSLDSTGYNEQFF
>TRBV2|-|TRBJ2-5|-
TGTGCCAGCACTTCCGGGGGGACAAAAGAGACCCAGTACTTC
CASTSGGTKETQYF
>TRBV9|TRBD2|TRBJ2-4|-
TGTGCCAGCAGCGTAGCTGGACTAGCGAATGCCAAAAACATTCAGTACTTC
CASSVAGLANAKNIQYF
>TRBV4-1|-|TRBJ1-6|few
TGCGCCAGCAGCCACGCGATCGGGGAGACTTCACCCCTCCACTTT
CASSHAIGETSPLHF
>TRBV25-1|-|TRBJ1-1|once
TGTGCCAGCCTCCCCGCGGCGGGCACTGAAGCTTTCTTT
CASLPAAGTEAFF
>TRBV7-2|TRBD1|TRBJ1-2|-
TGTGCCAGCAGCTTAGACCAGAGACAGGGCGGTAATGGCTACACCTTC
CASSLDQRQGGNGYTF
>TRBV9|TRBD2|TRBJ2-5|-
TGTGCCAGCAGCCCCTCCGGGACTAGCGGGGAGGCGGGCGAGACCCAGTACTTC
CASSPSGTSGEAGETQYF
>TRBV2|-|TRBJ1-3|-
TGTGCCAGCAAAGGGGAGGTTGACACCATATATTTT
CASKGEVDTIYF
>TRBV6-1|TRBD2|TRBJ2-3|-
TGTGCCAGCAGTGGGACTAGCGGGGGAGTGCCAGATACGCAGTATTTT
CASSGTSGGVPDTQYF
>TRBV18|-|TRBJ1-5|-
TGTGCCAGCTCCCCCCGGGCAGGGATGAGCAATCAGCCCCAGCATTTT
CASSPRAGMSNQPQHF
>TRBV13|-|TRBJ2-5|-
TGTGCCAGCGCCGAAGGGGGGGACCAAGAGACCCAGTACTTC
CASAEGGDQETQYF
>TRBV30|-|TRBJ1-4|-
TGTGCCTGGACCCCACGGGTATGGAAGAATGAAAAACTGTTTTTT
CAWTPRVWKNEKLFF
>TRBV7-6|-|TRBJ2-2|-
TGTGCCAGCAGCCGACCAGCGGAGGAGCTGTTTTTT
CASSRPAEELFF
>TRBV9|-|TRBJ2-5|-
TGTGCCAGCAGCCCCCAAATAGGGGTCGGAGAGACCCAGTACTTC
CASSPQIGVGETQYF
>TRBV4-1|-|TRBJ1-1|-
TGCGCCAGCAGCCCCAGGTTCCCGAACACTGAAGCTTTCTTT
CASSPRFPNTEAFF
>TRBV10-2|-|TRBJ1-2|-
TGCGCCAGCAGTGGGGAAGAAACAGGTGGCTACACCTTC
CASSGEETGGYTF
>TRBV5-1|TRBD1|TRBJ2-3|-
TGCGCCAGCAGCTTGGAGGACAGGGGCCCAGATACGCAGTATTTT
CASSLEDRGPDTQYF
>TRBV11-3|TRBD2|TRBJ2-5|-
TGTGCCAGCAGCCTCGGGGGGGCCAGGGAGACCCAGTACTTC
CASSLGGARETQYF
>TRBV5-1|-|TRBJ1-1|-
TGCGCCAGCAGCTTCGGGGGGTCGAACACTGAAGCTTTCTTT
CASSFGGSNTEAFF
>TRBV4-2|TRBD1|TRBJ1-5|-
TGTGCCAGCAGCCCGGGACAGGGTACTGATAGCAATCAGCCCCAGCATTTT
CASSPGQGTDSNQPQHF
>TRBV29-1|TRBD1|TRBJ1-1|-
TGCAGCGTCAAAAGGGGGACAGGGGGGGTAACTGAAGCTTTCTTT
CSVKRGTGGVTEAFF
>TRBV19|-|TRBJ1-1|-
TGTGCCAGTAGTATTGGCGGACAGCCGAACACTGAAGCTTTCTTT
CASSIGGQPNTEAFF
>TRBV27|-|TRBJ2-2|-
TGTGCCAGCAGTGTCGCGGGTCCCACCGGGGAGCTGTTTTTT
CASSVAGPTGELFF